This T cell receptor (beta chain) was profiled in a study of beta chain features in type 1 diabetes. The entirety of the isolated RNA underwent reverse transcription, so expressed TCRB transcripts were sequenced. TCRdb keeps only in-frame clones here, not all; method: immunoSEQ multiplex PCR. The sample gives 110,000 to 150,000 clones, less than 10% of which show up once; about 0.6% is in the top ten. With regard to this clone: The target antigen is unknown.

The trim removed 3 bases at V and 1 base at J, leaving 1 base unmatched. This CDR3 has 14 residues. From germline, CDR1 is SGHTA and CDR2 FQGNSA. Whole-study findings and limits: Sequencing the cDNA could make cells with high TCR expression show up more than they should.

Sorted CD4+ subsets: naive, central memory, regulatory, stem cell-like memory (CD45RO/CCR7/CD25/CD127/CD95/CD27 panel). Purity exceeding 98% was reached by all sorted populations. This TCR was sampled from a middle-aged woman in good health. This chain uses TRBV7-2 with TRBJ2-5; 8 nucleotides agree with TRBD2. The sequencing input was central memory CD4+ T cells from blood. The CDR3 sequence is CASSFGGVQETQYF. In nucleotides, the CDR3 is TGTGCCAGCAGCTTCGGGGGGGTCCAAGAGACCCAGTACTTC.